This T cell receptor (beta chain) was captured by sequencing in a study of T-cell reconstitution after alpha-beta-depleted transplantation in children. Using unique molecular identifiers, the investigators prepared the TCRbeta library. TCRdb used MiXCR to reprocess the PCR reads, holding one entry per CDR3 protein. The sample lists 250,000 to 300,000 distinct CDR3 sequences, approximately 9.8% occurring once. In its sample, this clonotype was seen many times. The CDR3 runs 13 residues. The germline V gene encodes CDR1 SGHAT and CDR2 FQNNGV. The V gene lost 5 bases and the J gene lost 0 bases, with 4 bases spanning the gap.

The gene calls are TRBV11-2 and TRBJ2-2; D is unclear. This TCR came from a human donor who donated a stem cell graft to a child with SCID. Material: PBMCs from the stem cell graft donor, obtained from the stem cell graft. The CDR3 DNA is TGTGCCAGCAGCCCTCCGAACACCGGGGAGCTGTTTTTT. Amino acid sequence: CASSPPNTGELFF.